This T cell receptor beta chain was sequenced in a study of T cells in Graves' hyperthyroidism and ophthalmopathy. It was RNA transcripts that yielded the amplified TCR beta CDR3 regions. HTBI primers drove first-round RT-PCR of the TCR CDR3. TCRdb passed the multiplex PCR reads through MiXCR, listing each CDR3 protein once. The repertoire holds roughly 580,000 distinct CDR3 sequences, with 46% as singletons. The CDR3 has 15 residues. Looked up from germline, CDR1 is SGHRS and CDR2 is YFSETQ. The V and J ends lost 4 bases and 8 bases, in that order; junction bases with no gene match: 11. The chain employs TRBV5-1 and TRBJ1-4; 7 bases are shared with TRBD1. This sequence originates from a woman younger than 35 with Graves' hyperthyroidism. Sequencing was done on a sample of peripheral blood or thyroid tissue (not recorded which). The CDR3: CASSKQQGSYEKLFF. CDR3 in DNA: TGCGCCAGCAGCAAACAACAGGGGTCTTACGAAAAACTGTTTTTT.